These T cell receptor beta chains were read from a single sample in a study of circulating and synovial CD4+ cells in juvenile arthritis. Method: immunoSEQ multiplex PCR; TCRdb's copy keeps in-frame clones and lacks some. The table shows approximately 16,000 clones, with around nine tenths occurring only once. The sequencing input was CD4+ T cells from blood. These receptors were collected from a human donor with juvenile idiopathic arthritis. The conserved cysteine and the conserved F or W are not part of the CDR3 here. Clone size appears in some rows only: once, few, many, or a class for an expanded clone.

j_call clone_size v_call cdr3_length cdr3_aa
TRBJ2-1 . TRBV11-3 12 ASSLFTGGNEQF
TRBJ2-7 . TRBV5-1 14 ASSPGSSGRIGEQY
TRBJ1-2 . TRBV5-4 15 ASSPGGGGRVGYGYT
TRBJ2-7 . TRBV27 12 ASSYKTGSYEQY
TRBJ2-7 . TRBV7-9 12 ASSSTGTSYEQY
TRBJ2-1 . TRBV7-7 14 ASSPGQRGAYNEQF
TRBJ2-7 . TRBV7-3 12 ASRAGTSESEQY
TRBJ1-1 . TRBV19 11 ASSTSVNTEAF
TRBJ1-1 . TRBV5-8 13 ASSLQALPNTEAF
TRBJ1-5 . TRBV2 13 ASSSRVDSNQPQH
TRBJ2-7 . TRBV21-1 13 ASTPLAGGSYEQY
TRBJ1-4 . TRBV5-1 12 ASGTGGVNEKLF
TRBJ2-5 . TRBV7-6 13 ASSSYSQGDGTQY
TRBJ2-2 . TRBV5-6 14 ASSRRTGLNTGELF
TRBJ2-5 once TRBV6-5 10 ASSSPKETQY
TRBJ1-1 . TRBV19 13 ASSPGQVSNTEAF
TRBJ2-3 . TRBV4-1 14 ASSLSGGARTDTQY
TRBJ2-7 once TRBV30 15 AWSGGTGGTLISEQY
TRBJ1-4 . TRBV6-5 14 ASSYGGMSANEKLF
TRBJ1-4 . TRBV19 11 ASSMGTVEKLF
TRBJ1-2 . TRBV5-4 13 ASSLATRAQHGYT
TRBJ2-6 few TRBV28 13 ASSESGSGANVLT
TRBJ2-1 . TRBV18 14 ASSPAVGASYNEQF
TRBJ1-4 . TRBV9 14 ASSVGGTGGREKLF
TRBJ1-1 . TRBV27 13 ASSSLTGMNTEAF
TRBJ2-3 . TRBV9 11 ASSVSGADTQY
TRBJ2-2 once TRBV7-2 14 ASSLVGGRASGELF
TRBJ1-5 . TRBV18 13 ASSLTGHRSQPQH
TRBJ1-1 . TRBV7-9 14 ASSFRGGRGNTEAF
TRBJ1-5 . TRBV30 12 AWADRASNQPQH
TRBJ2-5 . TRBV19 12 ASNVGGPQETQY
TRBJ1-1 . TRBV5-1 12 ASSNGQGGTEAF